The rows below give T cell receptor beta chains drawn from one sample of a study of radiotherapy plus CTLA-4 blockade in lung cancer. This table comes from immunoSEQ multiplex PCR, and its TCRdb copy is limited to in-frame clones, with some not included. Of tens of thousands of clones listed, 70% to 90% are singletons. The sample consisted of peripheral blood, taken from a patient treated with radiotherapy plus ipilimumab. The receptors shown here come from a human donor with non-small cell lung cancer whose response to radiotherapy plus ipilimumab could not be evaluated. The CDR3 runs from the conserved cysteine through the conserved F or W. D genes are given only for firm matches. For some rows the clone size is stated as once, few or many, or as a class when expanded; others skip it.

D: .; size: .; J: TRBJ2-5; V: TRBV12-5; CDR3: CASGLGTPGRETQYF; DNA: TGTGCTAGTGGTTTGGGGACGCCGGGGAGAGAGACCCAGTACTTC
D: .; size: once; J: TRBJ1-1; V: TRBV9; CDR3: CASSVYPLGAGANTEAFF; DNA: TGTGCCAGCAGCGTATATCCCCTCGGCGCAGGTGCGAACACTGAAGCTTTCTTT
D: .; size: .; J: TRBJ2-2; V: TRBV27; CDR3: CASNTWRTGELFF; DNA: TGTGCCAGCAACACCTGGCGGACCGGGGAGCTGTTTTTT
D: .; size: .; J: TRBJ1-1; V: TRBV2; CDR3: CASSFRGGRTSEAFF; DNA: TGTGCCAGCAGTTTCCGCGGGGGGCGAACCTCTGAAGCTTTCTTT
D: TRBD1; size: .; J: TRBJ2-7; V: TRBV7-9; CDR3: CASSPRQGETYEQYF; DNA: TGTGCCAGCAGCCCCAGACAGGGGGAGACTTACGAGCAGTACTTC
D: .; size: .; J: TRBJ1-1; V: TRBV5-1; CDR3: CASSRQAQNTEAFF; DNA: TGCGCCAGCAGCCGACAGGCCCAGAACACTGAAGCTTTCTTT
D: TRBD2; size: .; J: TRBJ2-7; V: TRBV7-2; CDR3: CASSLHPSRAGVVSYEQYF; DNA: TGTGCCAGCAGCTTACACCCCTCCCGAGCGGGAGTCGTGTCCTACGAGCAGTACTTC
D: .; size: .; J: TRBJ2-7; V: TRBV28; CDR3: CASSLSRAGTYEQCF; DNA: TGTGCCAGCAGTTTATCCAGGGCAGGAACCTACGAGCAGTGCTTC
D: TRBD1; size: .; J: TRBJ1-2; V: TRBV9; CDR3: CASRGGGQGMWYGYTF; DNA: TGTGCCAGCCGGGGTGGGGGACAGGGGATGTGGTATGGCTACACCTTC
D: TRBD2; size: once; J: TRBJ2-3; V: TRBV15; CDR3: CATSGSGTTDTQYF; DNA: TGTGCCACCAGCGGTAGCGGGACCACAGATACGCAGTATTTT
D: TRBD1; size: few; J: TRBJ1-1; V: TRBV19; CDR3: CASSAGQGTNTEAFF; DNA: TGTGCCAGTAGCGCCGGACAGGGTACGAACACTGAAGCTTTCTTT
D: TRBD1; size: .; J: TRBJ2-7; V: TRBV19; CDR3: CASSIITTGESEQYF; DNA: TGTGCCAGTAGTATTATAACGACAGGGGAAAGCGAGCAGTACTTC
D: TRBD2; size: .; J: TRBJ2-1; V: TRBV2; CDR3: CASSDRGRASYNEQFF; DNA: TGTGCCAGCAGTGACCGCGGGAGGGCCTCCTACAATGAGCAGTTCTTC
D: TRBD1; size: .; J: TRBJ1-2; V: TRBV28; CDR3: CASRWGQGERGYTF; DNA: TGTGCCAGCAGATGGGGACAGGGGGAGAGGGGCTACACCTTC
D: .; size: .; J: TRBJ1-1; V: TRBV10-2; CDR3: CASSALTGRGTEAFF; DNA: TGCGCCAGCAGCGCATTAACAGGGAGAGGCACTGAAGCTTTCTTT
D: TRBD2; size: .; J: TRBJ2-5; V: TRBV27; CDR3: CASSLLWGGTQYF; DNA: TGTGCCAGCAGTTTACTCTGGGGGGGGACCCAGTACTTC
D: TRBD1; size: .; J: TRBJ2-7; V: TRBV5-6; CDR3: CASRGQGAYEQYF; DNA: TGTGCCAGCAGAGGACAGGGGGCCTACGAGCAGTACTTC
D: .; size: .; J: TRBJ1-1; V: TRBV19; CDR3: CASKGLPGDTEAFF; DNA: TGTGCCAGTAAAGGGCTTCCAGGGGACACTGAAGCTTTCTTT
D: .; size: once; J: TRBJ1-2; V: TRBV28; CDR3: CASSFQQGPWRGYTF; DNA: TGTGCCAGCAGTTTTCAGCAGGGCCCCTGGAGAGGCTACACCTTC
D: .; size: .; J: TRBJ2-7; V: TRBV5-1; CDR3: CASSWGGAGAYEQYF; DNA: TGCGCCAGCAGCTGGGGGGGGGCAGGGGCCTACGAGCAGTACTTC
D: TRBD2; size: .; J: TRBJ2-1; V: TRBV12-5; CDR3: CASGFRGGEQFF; DNA: TGTGCTAGTGGTTTCCGGGGGGGTGAGCAGTTCTTC
D: .; size: .; J: TRBJ1-2; V: TRBV28; CDR3: CASSSVRSVLEYGYTF; DNA: TGTGCCAGCAGCTCGGTGCGATCGGTTTTAGAATATGGCTACACCTTC
D: TRBD1; size: .; J: TRBJ1-5; V: TRBV18; CDR3: CASLPGQGAGSNQPQHF; DNA: TGTGCCAGCCTACCGGGACAGGGGGCAGGTAGCAATCAGCCCCAGCATTTT
D: .; size: .; J: TRBJ1-1; V: TRBV6-5; CDR3: CASSRRWNTEAFF; DNA: TGTGCCAGCAGTCGGAGATGGAACACTGAAGCTTTCTTT
D: TRBD1; size: few; J: TRBJ1-2; V: TRBV6-6; CDR3: CASSGGGQGIGGYTF; DNA: TGTGCCAGCAGTGGGGGTGGACAGGGGATCGGTGGCTACACCTTC
D: TRBD1; size: .; J: TRBJ1-5; V: TRBV19; CDR3: CASSTGTGGLHSNQPQHF; DNA: TGTGCCAGTAGTACCGGGACAGGGGGCCTCCATAGCAATCAGCCCCAGCATTTT
D: .; size: .; J: TRBJ2-7; V: TRBV7-7; CDR3: CASSLARDSAYEQYF; DNA: TGTGCTAGCAGCTTAGCGCGGGACAGCGCCTACGAGCAGTACTTC
D: .; size: .; J: TRBJ1-1; V: TRBV4-3; CDR3: CASSQSRLIYTEAFF; DNA: TGCGCCAGCAGCCAAAGCAGGCTCATTTACACTGAAGCTTTCTTT
D: TRBD1; size: .; J: TRBJ2-2; V: TRBV7-2; CDR3: CASSRQGTNTGELFF; DNA: TGTGCCAGCAGCCGACAGGGGACGAACACCGGGGAGCTGTTTTTT
D: .; size: .; J: TRBJ1-5; V: TRBV15; CDR3: CATRIRERHLYSNQPQHF; DNA: TGTGCCACCAGGATCAGGGAACGTCACCTATATAGCAATCAGCCCCAGCATTTT
D: TRBD1; size: .; J: TRBJ2-7; V: TRBV27; CDR3: CASSLDRGYEQYF; DNA: TGTGCCAGCAGCCTGGACAGGGGCTACGAGCAGTACTTC
D: .; size: .; J: TRBJ2-6; V: TRBV11-3; CDR3: CASSAGTAGANVLTF; DNA: TGTGCCAGCAGCGCCGGGACTGCTGGGGCCAACGTCCTGACTTTC
D: TRBD1; size: .; J: TRBJ1-1; V: TRBV19; CDR3: CASRAQGDTEAFF; DNA: TGTGCCAGTAGGGCCCAGGGGGACACTGAAGCTTTCTTT
D: TRBD2; size: .; J: TRBJ2-1; V: TRBV6-5; CDR3: CASMVVAGGDEQFF; DNA: TGTGCCAGCATGGTGGTAGCGGGAGGGGACGAGCAGTTCTTC
D: TRBD2; size: .; J: TRBJ2-1; V: TRBV27; CDR3: CATMGGLSSYNEQFF; DNA: TGTGCCACCATGGGAGGGCTCAGCTCCTACAATGAGCAGTTCTTC
D: TRBD1; size: .; J: TRBJ2-7; V: TRBV15; CDR3: CATSRGGQAPYEQYF; DNA: TGTGCCACCAGCAGGGGGGGACAGGCCCCCTACGAGCAGTACTTC
D: .; size: .; J: TRBJ2-5; V: TRBV18; CDR3: CASSPGMQETQYF; DNA: TGTGCCAGCTCCCCCGGGATGCAAGAGACCCAGTACTTC
D: TRBD1; size: once; J: TRBJ2-7; V: TRBV18; CDR3: CASSRYGTGQSEQYF; DNA: TGTGCCAGCTCGCGTTACGGGACAGGGCAAAGCGAGCAGTACTTC
D: .; size: .; J: TRBJ1-3; V: TRBV7-2; CDR3: CASSSTGSDGNTIYF; DNA: TGTGCCAGCAGCTCAACAGGGTCCGATGGAAACACCATATATTTT
D: .; size: few; J: TRBJ1-5; V: TRBV6-6; CDR3: CASRDKSNQPQHF; DNA: TGTGCCAGCCGGGACAAGAGCAATCAGCCCCAGCATTTT
D: .; size: .; J: TRBJ2-7; V: TRBV25-1; CDR3: CASRKGQGGGYEQYF; DNA: TGTGCCAGCAGGAAAGGGCAGGGAGGAGGATACGAGCAGTACTTC